These 6 T cell receptor beta chains were all obtained from the same sample, sequenced in a study of blood T cell repertoires in COVID-19. Sequencing was performed with immunoSEQ multiplex PCR; in TCRdb, only in-frame clones are kept and a portion is missing. The sample shows approximately 210,000 clones, 84% of them seen only once. The sample was peripheral blood. These receptors all come from a woman between 50 and 59 years old with active or convalescent COVID-19.

The chain combines TRBV5-1 with TRBJ2-5, with D possibly matching TRBD2 (5 bases). CDR3 length: 16 amino acids. Germline V CDR1 and CDR2: SGHRS, YFSETQ. With 0 bases removed from V and 1 base from J, the gap between germline ends came to 13 bases. Here the CDR3 DNA reads TGCGCCAGCAGCTTGGCCCTTAATGGAGGCCAAGAGACCCAGTACTTC. This codes for CASSLALNGGQETQYF. Filled out from reference TRBV5-1 and TRBJ2-5, the complete variable domain reads KAGVTQTPRYLIKTRGQQVTLSCSPISGHRSVSWYQQTPGQGLQFLFEYFSETQRNKGNFPGRFSGRQFSNSRSEMNVSTLELGDSALYLCASSLALNGGQETQYFGPGTRLLVL.

The chain links TRBV3-1 (or the pseudogene TRBV3-2) to TRBJ2-7; no firm D call. Deletions cut 4 bases from V and 0 bases from J, with 4 bases between. This CDR3 has 12 residues. From germline, CDR1 is LGHDT and CDR2 YNNKEL (reference sequence). CDR3 loop: CASSPSSYEQYF. DNA for the CDR3: TGTGCCAGCAGCCCATCCTCCTACGAGCAGTACTTC.

The rearrangement uses TRBV28 and TRBJ2-3; 7 nucleotides match TRBD2. The CDR3 loop spans 14 amino acids. Germline V gene sequence: CDR1 MDHEN, CDR2 SYDVKM. V shed 6 bases, J shed 2 bases, and the junction held 5 bases outside the gene matches. CDR3 loop: CASSSGGTTDTQYF. CDR3 DNA sequence: TGTGCCAGCAGCTCCGGGGGGACCACAGATACGCAGTATTTT. The full variable domain, rest sourced from reference TRBV28 and TRBJ2-3, is DVKVTQSSRYLVKRTGEKVFLECVQDMDHENMFWYRQDPGLGLRLIYFSYDVKMKEKGDIPEGYSVSREKKERFSLILESASTNQTSMYLCASSSGGTTDTQYFGPGTRLTVL.

The genes are TRBV19 and TRBJ2-1, with 9 positions matching TRBD2. The CDR3 contains 15 residues. Germline V gene lookup returns CDR1 LNHDA and CDR2 SQIVND (reference sequence). J lost 4 bases, V lost 7 bases, and 8 bases had no gene match. This chain's CDR3 is CASIPVAGAYNEQFF. As DNA, the CDR3 is TGTGCCAGTATCCCAGTAGCGGGGGCTTACAATGAGCAGTTCTTC.

V gene TRBV28 combines with J gene TRBJ2-1, with D perhaps TRBD2 (5 bases). Germline V gene sequence: CDR1 MDHEN, CDR2 SYDVKM. The CDR3 totals 16 residues. The V end was cut by 5 bases, the J end by 4 bases, with 18 bases between. Here the CDR3 DNA reads TGTGCCAGCAGTCCAGGACTGACTTTAAGTTACAATGAGCAGTTCTTC. As protein: CASSPGLTLSYNEQFF.

This chain links TRBV5-1 with TRBJ1-1, with TRBD1 as a possible D gene (6 bases). Germline CDR1 SGHRS, CDR2 YFSETQ. V was trimmed by 4 bases and J by 1 base, leaving 14 bases between them. The CDR3 extends over 15 amino acids. The CDR3 DNA sequence: TGCGCCAGCAGCCGAGGGGGGGCCCAGAACACTGAAGCTTTCTTT. Translating gives CASSRGGAQNTEAFF. Together with reference TRBV5-1 and TRBJ1-1, the CDR3 gives the full variable domain: KAGVTQTPRYLIKTRGQQVTLSCSPISGHRSVSWYQQTPGQGLQFLFEYFSETQRNKGNFPGRFSGRQFSNSRSEMNVSTLELGDSALYLCASSRGGAQNTEAFFGQGTRLTVV.